This T cell receptor (beta chain) appears in the sequencing data of a study of T cell repertoires and HLA-DP antigens. The data were produced by immunoSEQ multiplex PCR, yet TCRdb's version contains in-frame clones alone and is incomplete. This sample yields about 89,000 clones, of which about 89% are seen a single time; around 1.7% belongs to the top ten. This clone showed up just once. Its antigen is unknown. Germline-derived CDR1 and CDR2 are SGHTA and FQGNSA. The CDR3 has 15 residues. The V gene lost 5 bases and the J gene lost 0 bases, with 11 bases spanning the gap. This chain uses TRBV7-2 with TRBJ1-5; possible D gene TRBD1, 5 bases. This sequence was found in a man aged 45-65 years in good health and CMV-seronegative. Sequenced: CD4+ T cells from PBMCs. CDR3 in amino acids: CASSPARDSNQPQHF. Here the CDR3 DNA reads TGTGCCAGCAGCCCCGCCAGGGATAGCAATCAGCCCCAGCATTTT.